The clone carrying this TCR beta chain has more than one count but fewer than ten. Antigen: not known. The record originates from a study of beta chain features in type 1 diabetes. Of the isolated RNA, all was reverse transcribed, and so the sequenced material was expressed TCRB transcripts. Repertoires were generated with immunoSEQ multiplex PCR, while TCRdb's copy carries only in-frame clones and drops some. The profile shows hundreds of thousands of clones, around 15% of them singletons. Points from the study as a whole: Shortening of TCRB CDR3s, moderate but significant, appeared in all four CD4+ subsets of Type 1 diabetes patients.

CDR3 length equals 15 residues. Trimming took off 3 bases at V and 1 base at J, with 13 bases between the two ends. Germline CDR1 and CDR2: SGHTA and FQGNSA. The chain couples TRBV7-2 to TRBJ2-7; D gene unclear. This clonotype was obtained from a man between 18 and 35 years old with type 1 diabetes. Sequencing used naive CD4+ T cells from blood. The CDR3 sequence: CASSFVVQPSYEQYF. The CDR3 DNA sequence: TGTGCCAGCAGCTTCGTAGTACAACCTTCCTACGAGCAGTACTTC.